This T cell receptor beta chain was found in a study of blood T cells in healthy people across ages. As for the study in general: About one barcoded beta molecule was captured per two T cells (by template switching).

The CDR3 has 12 residues. Germline values: CDR1 LGHDT, CDR2 YNNKEL (reference sequence). In regard to this clonotype: Relative to the germline gene, one junction end is altered; a read error may explain this.

Primed by a sample-barcoded 5' primer and a J-beta primer mix, a second PCR proceeded for 7 to 11 cycles. TCRdb used MiXCR to reprocess the 5' RACE reads, holding one entry per CDR3 protein. The repertoire has fewer than 900,000 distinct CDR3 sequences, around 34% of them found once; the top ten carry over 10%. The TCR sequence derives from a man younger than 35 in good health. The sequenced sample was blood. This sequence joins TRBV3-1 and TRBJ2-1; a weak D match, TRBD2 (5 bases). The CDR3 DNA reads as TGTGCCAGCAGCCGAGACTACAATGGGCAGTTCTTC. Translation: CASSRDYNGQFF.